This TCR beta chain was found in a study of T cell responses to AZD1222 COVID-19 vaccine. The data were produced by immunoSEQ multiplex PCR, yet TCRdb's version contains in-frame clones alone and is incomplete. This table has approximately 170,000 clones, around 93% appearing once. The CDR3 runs to 16 residues. V shed 6 bases, J shed 2 bases, and the junction held 5 bases outside the gene matches. Germline values: CDR1 KGHSH, CDR2 LQKENI. Comments on this clone: The target antigen is unknown.

Study results and limitations: Possibly, clonal diversity was underestimated; donors were largely white British and included more females.

The input for sequencing was peripheral blood, taken on day 0 of AZD1222 vaccination. The rearrangement uses TRBV18 and TRBJ1-3, with 12 bases aligning to TRBD1. The receptor's source is an adult in good health. CDR3 protein: CASSPGTGGTGNTIYF. The CDR3 DNA reads as TGTGCCAGCTCCCCCGGGACAGGGGGCACTGGAAACACCATATATTTT.